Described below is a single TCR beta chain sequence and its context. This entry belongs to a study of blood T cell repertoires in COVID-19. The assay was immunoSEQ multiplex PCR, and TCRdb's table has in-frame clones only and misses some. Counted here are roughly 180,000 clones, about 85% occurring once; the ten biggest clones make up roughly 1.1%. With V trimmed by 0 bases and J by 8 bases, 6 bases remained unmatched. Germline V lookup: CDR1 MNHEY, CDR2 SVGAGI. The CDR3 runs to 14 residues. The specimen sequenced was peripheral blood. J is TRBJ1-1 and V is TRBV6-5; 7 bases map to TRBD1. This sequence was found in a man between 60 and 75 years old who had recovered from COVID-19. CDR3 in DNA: TGTGCCAGCAGTTACTCGAAACAGGGGATCGAAGCTTTCTTT. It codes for CASSYSKQGIEAFF.